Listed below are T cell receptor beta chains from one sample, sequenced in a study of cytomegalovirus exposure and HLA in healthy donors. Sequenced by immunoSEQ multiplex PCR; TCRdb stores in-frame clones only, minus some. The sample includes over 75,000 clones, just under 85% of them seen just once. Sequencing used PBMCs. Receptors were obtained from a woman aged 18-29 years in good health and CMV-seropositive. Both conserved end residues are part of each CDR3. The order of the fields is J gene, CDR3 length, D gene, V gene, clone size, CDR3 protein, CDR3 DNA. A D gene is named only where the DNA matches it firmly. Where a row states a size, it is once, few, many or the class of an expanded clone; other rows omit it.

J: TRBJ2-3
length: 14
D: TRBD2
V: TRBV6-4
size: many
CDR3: CASSAGGPTDTQYF
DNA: TGTGCCAGCAGTGCGGGAGGGCCCACAGATACGCAGTATTTT

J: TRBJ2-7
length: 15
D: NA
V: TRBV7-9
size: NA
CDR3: CASSLAGIGAYEQYF
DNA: TGTGCCAGCAGCTTAGCGGGGATAGGGGCCTACGAGCAGTACTTC

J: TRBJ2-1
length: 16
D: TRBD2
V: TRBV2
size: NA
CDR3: CASSDLGLAGSNEQFF
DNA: TGTGCCAGCAGTGACTTGGGACTAGCGGGGTCCAATGAGCAGTTCTTC

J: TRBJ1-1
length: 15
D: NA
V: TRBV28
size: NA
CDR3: CASSVQGMGNTEAFF
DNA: TGTGCCAGCAGTGTACAGGGCATGGGGAACACTGAAGCTTTCTTT

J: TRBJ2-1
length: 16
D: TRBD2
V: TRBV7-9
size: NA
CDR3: CASSLVGGSINNEQFF
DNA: TGTGCCAGCAGCTTAGTTGGCGGGAGTATTAACAATGAGCAGTTCTTC

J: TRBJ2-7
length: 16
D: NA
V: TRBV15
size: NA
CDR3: CATSRDRGLPYYEQYF
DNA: TGTGCCACCAGCAGAGATAGGGGGTTGCCTTACTACGAGCAGTACTTC

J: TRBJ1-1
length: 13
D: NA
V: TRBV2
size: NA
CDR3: CASSGTVNTEAFF
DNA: TGTGCCAGCAGCGGCACAGTGAACACTGAAGCTTTCTTT

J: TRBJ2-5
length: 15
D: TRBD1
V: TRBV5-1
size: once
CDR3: CASSIDRAGQETQYF
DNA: TGCGCCAGCAGCATAGACAGGGCAGGCCAAGAGACCCAGTACTTC

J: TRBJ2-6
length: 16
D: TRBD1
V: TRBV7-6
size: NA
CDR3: CASSTTGGAGANVLTF
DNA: TGTGCCAGCAGCACAACAGGGGGCGCTGGGGCCAACGTCCTGACTTTC

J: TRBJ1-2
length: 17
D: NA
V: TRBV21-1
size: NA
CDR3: CASSRLGQGTANYGYTF
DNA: TGTGCCAGCAGCAGGTTGGGACAGGGGACCGCCAACTATGGCTACACCTTC

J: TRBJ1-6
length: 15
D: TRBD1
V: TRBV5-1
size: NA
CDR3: CASSLGGTDNSPLHF
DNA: TGCGCCAGCAGCTTGGGAGGGACAGATAATTCACCCCTCCACTTT

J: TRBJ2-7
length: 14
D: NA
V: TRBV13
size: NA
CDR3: CASSLDRASYEQYF
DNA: TGTGCCAGCAGCCTAGACAGAGCTTCCTACGAGCAGTACTTC

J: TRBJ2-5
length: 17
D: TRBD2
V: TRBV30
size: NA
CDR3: CAWIPGLAGKALKTQYF
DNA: TGTGCCTGGATCCCCGGACTAGCGGGGAAGGCTTTAAAGACCCAGTACTTC

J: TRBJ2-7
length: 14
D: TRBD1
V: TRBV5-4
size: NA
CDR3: CASRADRGGYEQYF
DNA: TGTGCCAGCAGAGCGGACAGGGGAGGGTACGAGCAGTACTTC

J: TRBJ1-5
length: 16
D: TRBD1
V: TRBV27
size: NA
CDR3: CASSLFGDRGNQPQHF
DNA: TGTGCCAGCAGTTTATTCGGGGACAGGGGTAATCAGCCCCAGCATTTT

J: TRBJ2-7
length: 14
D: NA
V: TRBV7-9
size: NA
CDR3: CASSKEQGPYEQYF
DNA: TGTGCCAGCAGCAAGGAACAGGGTCCCTACGAGCAGTACTTC

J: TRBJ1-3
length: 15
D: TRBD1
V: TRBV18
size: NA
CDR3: CASSPRTGVGNTIYF
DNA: TGTGCCAGCTCACCGCGCACAGGGGTTGGAAACACCATATATTTT

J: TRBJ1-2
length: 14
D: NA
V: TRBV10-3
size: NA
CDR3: CAITSEFAGYGYTF
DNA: TGTGCCATCACCTCAGAGTTTGCAGGGTATGGCTACACCTTC

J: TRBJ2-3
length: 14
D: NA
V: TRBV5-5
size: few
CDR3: CASSLERATDTQYF
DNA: TGTGCCAGCAGCTTGGAGCGTGCCACAGATACGCAGTATTTT

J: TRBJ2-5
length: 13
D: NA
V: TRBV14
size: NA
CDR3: CASSHERVETQYF
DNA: TGTGCCAGCAGCCACGAGAGGGTGGAGACCCAGTACTTC

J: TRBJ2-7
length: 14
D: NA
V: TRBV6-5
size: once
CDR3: CASSPLLGASEQYF
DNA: TGTGCCAGCAGCCCCCTCCTGGGGGCTAGCGAGCAGTACTTC

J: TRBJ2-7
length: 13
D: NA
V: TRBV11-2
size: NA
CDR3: CASSLVRFGEQYF
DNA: TGTGCCAGCAGCTTAGTTAGATTCGGTGAGCAGTACTTC

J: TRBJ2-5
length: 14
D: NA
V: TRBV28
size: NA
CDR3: CASSSGAPQETQYF
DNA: TGTGCCAGCAGCTCAGGGGCCCCCCAAGAGACCCAGTACTTC

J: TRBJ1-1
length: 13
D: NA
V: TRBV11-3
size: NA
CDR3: CASSFTELTEAFF
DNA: TGTGCCAGCAGCTTTACGGAGTTGACTGAAGCTTTCTTT

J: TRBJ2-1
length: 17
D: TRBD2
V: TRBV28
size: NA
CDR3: CASSRPGLAGEYNEQFF
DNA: TGTGCCAGCAGTCGACCGGGACTAGCGGGAGAGTACAATGAGCAGTTCTTC

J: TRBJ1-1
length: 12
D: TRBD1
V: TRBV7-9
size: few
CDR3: CASSGDRGLAFF
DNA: TGTGCCAGCAGCGGGGACAGGGGCTTAGCTTTCTTT

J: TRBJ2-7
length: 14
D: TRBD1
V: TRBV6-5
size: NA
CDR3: CASSLGTGRREQYF
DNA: TGTGCCAGCAGTTTAGGGACAGGGAGGCGGGAGCAGTACTTC

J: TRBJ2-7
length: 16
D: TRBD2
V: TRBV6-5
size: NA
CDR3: CASSYSVGGSSYEQYF
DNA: TGTGCCAGCAGTTATTCTGTGGGAGGGAGCTCCTACGAGCAGTACTTC

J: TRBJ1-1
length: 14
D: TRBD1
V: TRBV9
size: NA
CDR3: CASTKGAMNTEAFF
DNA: TGTGCCAGCACAAAGGGGGCGATGAACACTGAAGCTTTCTTT

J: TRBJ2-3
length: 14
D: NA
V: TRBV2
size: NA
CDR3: CASTKQGPTDTQYF
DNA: TGTGCCAGCACGAAACAGGGCCCCACAGATACGCAGTATTTT

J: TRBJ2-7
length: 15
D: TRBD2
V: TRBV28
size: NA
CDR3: CASSLGLAGRYEQYF
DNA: TGTGCCAGCAGTCTCGGACTAGCGGGACGGTACGAGCAGTACTTC

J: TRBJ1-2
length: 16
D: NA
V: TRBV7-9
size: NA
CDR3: CASSPRGGRANYGYTF
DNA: TGTGCCAGCAGTCCTCGGGGGGGAAGAGCTAACTATGGCTACACCTTC